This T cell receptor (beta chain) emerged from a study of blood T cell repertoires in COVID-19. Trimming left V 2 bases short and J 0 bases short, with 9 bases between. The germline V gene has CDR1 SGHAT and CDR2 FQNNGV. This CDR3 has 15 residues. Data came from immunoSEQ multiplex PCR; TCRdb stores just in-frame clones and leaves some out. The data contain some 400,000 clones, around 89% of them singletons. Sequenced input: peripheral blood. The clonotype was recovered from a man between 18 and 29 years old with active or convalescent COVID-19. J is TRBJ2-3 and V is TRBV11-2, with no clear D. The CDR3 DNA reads TGTGCCAGCAGCTTACGGTCAGGAAGCACAGATACGCAGTATTTT. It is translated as CASSLRSGSTDTQYF.